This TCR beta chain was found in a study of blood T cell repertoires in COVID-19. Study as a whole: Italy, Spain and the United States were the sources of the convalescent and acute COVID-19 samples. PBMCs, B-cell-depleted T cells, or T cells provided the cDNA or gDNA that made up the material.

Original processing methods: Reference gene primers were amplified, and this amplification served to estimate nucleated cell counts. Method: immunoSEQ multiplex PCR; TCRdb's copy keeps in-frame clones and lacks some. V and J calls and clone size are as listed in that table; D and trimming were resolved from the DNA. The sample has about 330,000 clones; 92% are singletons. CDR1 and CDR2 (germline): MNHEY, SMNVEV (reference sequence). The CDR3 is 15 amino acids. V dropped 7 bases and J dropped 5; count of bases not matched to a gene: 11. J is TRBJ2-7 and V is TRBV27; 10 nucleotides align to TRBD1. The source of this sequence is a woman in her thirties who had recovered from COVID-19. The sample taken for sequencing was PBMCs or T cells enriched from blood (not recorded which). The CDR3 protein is CASNSRDRGAHEQYF. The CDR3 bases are TGTGCCAGCAATTCACGGGACAGGGGTGCCCACGAGCAGTACTTC.